This T cell receptor (beta chain) was identified during a study of blood T cell repertoires in COVID-19. Turning to the study itself: Whether acute or convalescent, the COVID-19 samples came from the United States, Italy and Spain. PBMCs, B-cell-depleted T cells, or T cells provided the cDNA or gDNA that made up the material.

Original methodology: Amplification from reference gene primers served as the basis for estimated nucleated cell counts. Here immunoSEQ multiplex PCR was the method, and the copy in TCRdb shows in-frame clones only, minus some. V, J and clone size reflect that table, while D and trimming were determined from the DNA. The table records 130,000 to 150,000 clones, just under 85% of them present only once. This CDR3 contains 14 residues. The V segment lost 3 bases and the J segment 4 bases; nucleotides outside the gene matches: 6. From germline, CDR1 is SGDLS and CDR2 YYNGEE. The origin of this receptor is a woman aged 40 to 55 with active or convalescent COVID-19. The sequenced sample consisted of peripheral blood. V gene TRBV9 combines with J gene TRBJ1-1; the match to TRBD1 covers 7 bases. The CDR3 coding sequence is TGTGCCAGCAGCGCTTCGACAGGGTTCACTGAAGCTTTCTTT. This sequence encodes CASSASTGFTEAFF.